The 14 T cell receptor beta chains presented below share a single source sample, sequenced in a study of blood T cell repertoires in COVID-19. The data were produced by immunoSEQ multiplex PCR, yet TCRdb's version contains in-frame clones alone and is incomplete. The data contain roughly 250,000 clones, 75% to 85% of them singletons. The material sequenced was peripheral blood. These receptors all stem from an older woman with acute or convalescent COVID-19.

This chain connects TRBV6-5 to TRBJ1-2, with TRBD1 matching 7 bases. V shed 7 bases, J shed 3 bases, and the junction held 5 bases outside the gene matches. The germline V gene encodes CDR1 MNHEY and CDR2 SVGAGI. This CDR3 is built from 13 residues. The CDR3 spells CASNDRADYGYTF. In DNA form, the CDR3 reads TGTGCCAGCAACGACAGGGCGGACTATGGCTACACCTTC.

The chain joins TRBV29-1 to TRBJ1-1; 8 bases are a match to TRBD1. J lost 3 bases, V lost 6 bases, and 9 bases had no gene match. The CDR3 spans 14 residues. Germline V gives CDR1 SQVTM, CDR2 ANQGSEA. CDR3 DNA sequence: TGCAGCGTAGACTCAGGGGGCCCCTACACTGAAGCTTTCTTT. It is translated as CSVDSGGPYTEAFF.

Points on this clone: Other DNA sequences within the sample encode an identical CDR3. The rearrangement links TRBV30 to TRBJ1-1; TRBD1 matches at 7 bases. The CDR3 is 12 residues long. Germline CDR1 reads GTSNPN; CDR2 reads SVGIG (reference sequence). V lost 2 bases, J lost 6 bases, and 3 bases stayed unmatched. The DNA of the CDR3 is TGTGCCTGGAGTACGCAGGGGGCTGAAGCTTTCTTT. Translated, it gives CAWSTQGAEAFF.

The chain combines TRBV5-1 with TRBJ2-1; D is undetermined. Germline CDR1 SGHRS, CDR2 YFSETQ. The CDR3 covers 14 residues. Trimming took off 0 bases at V and 3 bases at J, with 7 bases between the two ends. CDR3 coding DNA: TGCGCCAGCAGCTTGGGTCAGGTCTACAATGAGCAGTTCTTC. This codes for CASSLGQVYNEQFF.

This clone was seen ten or more times. The chain carries TRBV6-2 or TRBV6-3 and TRBJ1-2; TRBD1 aligns across 10 bases. This CDR3 comprises 17 residues. V was clipped by 5 bases and J by 3 bases; unmatched bases: 12. The germline V gene encodes CDR1 MNHEY and CDR2 SVGEGT. CDR3 bases: TGTGCCAGCAGTATCCGGGACAGGGGCGAGGGCGACTATGGCTACACCTTC. It is translated as CASSIRDRGEGDYGYTF.

The chain joins TRBV6-2 or TRBV6-3 to TRBJ2-7, with 7 bases matching TRBD1. The CDR3 extends over 16 amino acids. Trimming took 5 bases from V and 1 from J; bases not matched to a gene: 11. Germline-derived CDR1 and CDR2 are MNHEY and SVGEGT. DNA for the CDR3: TGTGCCAGCAGTGAGAACAGGGGAGTGAGGTCCTACGAGCAGTACTTC. It translates to CASSENRGVRSYEQYF.

The chain employs TRBV14 and TRBJ1-6, with D possibly TRBD1 on 6 matching bases. The V end lost 2 bases, the J end lost 10 bases, and 12 bases lay between the germline ends. Germline V CDR1 and CDR2: SGHDN, FVKESK. The CDR3 has 14 amino acids. The CDR3 nucleotides read TGTGCCAGCAGCCAATGGGGCAGGGGATCACCCCTCCACTTT. Amino acids: CASSQWGRGSPLHF.

The chain couples TRBV5-4 to TRBJ1-5, with TRBD1 matching over 8 bases. The V and J ends lost 4 bases and 4 bases, in that order; junction bases with no gene match: 7. The V gene's germline CDR1 is SGHNT and CDR2 YYREEE (reference sequence). The CDR3 runs to 15 residues. The CDR3 region has the DNA TGTGCCAGCAGCATAGGACAGGGCGTTAATCAGCCCCAGCATTTT. This codes for CASSIGQGVNQPQHF.

The V and J genes are TRBV28 and TRBJ2-5, with D possibly being TRBD2 (6 bases). The CDR3 loop spans 14 amino acids. Germline assignment: CDR1 MDHEN and CDR2 SYDVKM. The germline V and J ends were trimmed by 3 bases and 5 bases, with 13 bases remaining between them. The CDR3 loop is CASSFGGLGETQYF. In DNA, the CDR3 is TGTGCCAGCAGTTTCGGAGGGTTGGGGGAGACCCAGTACTTC.

J is TRBJ2-5 and V is TRBV19; the match to TRBD1 covers 10 bases. CDR1 and CDR2 (germline): LNHDA, SQIVND (reference sequence). The CDR3 has 13 amino acids. V dropped 8 bases and J dropped 5; count of bases not matched to a gene: 5. The CDR3 region has the DNA TGTGCCAGTGCTACGGGACAGGGGGAGACCCAGTACTTC. It is translated as CASATGQGETQYF.

J is TRBJ2-2 and V is TRBV24-1; D might be TRBD1 (5 bases). V lost 4 bases and J 5 bases, leaving 10 bases between the germline ends. CDR3 size: 14 residues. Germline loops: CDR1 KGHDR, CDR2 SFDVKD. In DNA, the CDR3 is TGTGCCACCAGTGAGGCAGGGCGGACCGGGGAGCTGTTTTTT. Translated, it gives CATSEAGRTGELFF.

The chain combines TRBV6-8 with TRBJ2-3, with 7 nucleotides matching TRBD2. Per germline, CDR1 MNHGY and CDR2 SAAAGT. The junction had 7 bases not matched to a gene; V was cut back by 4 bases and J by 0 bases. The CDR3 sequence is 16 residues long. CDR3 in amino acids: CASSFGRGGSTDTQYF. DNA for the CDR3: TGTGCCAGCAGTTTCGGACGGGGAGGGAGCACAGATACGCAGTATTTT.

This chain connects TRBV27 to TRBJ1-1; possible D gene TRBD1, 6 bases. V was shortened by 4 bases and J by 3 bases, with 9 bases between the two germline ends. This CDR3 is built from 13 residues. Germline CDR1 is MNHEY and CDR2 is SMNVEV (reference sequence). CDR3 sequence: CASSYRVYTEAFF. The CDR3 DNA sequence: TGTGCCAGCAGTTACAGGGTATACACTGAAGCTTTCTTT.

This clone was seen once. The chain carries TRBV19 and TRBJ1-2; perhaps TRBD1 as D (5 bases). V was clipped by 6 bases and J by 4 bases, with 15 bases between them. Germline CDR1 reads LNHDA; CDR2 reads SQIVND (reference sequence). CDR3 length: 14 residues. CDR3 region: CASRNGQGAYGYTF. As DNA, the CDR3 is TGTGCCAGTAGGAATGGCCAGGGTGCCTATGGCTACACCTTC.